The 22 T cell receptor beta chains below all came from one sample that was sequenced in a study of blood T cell repertoires in COVID-19. Produced via immunoSEQ multiplex PCR; TCRdb's table is partial and in-frame only. The data show roughly 100,000 clones, with 69% seen just once and 5% to 6.5% held by the top ten. Sequenced: peripheral blood. The receptors were gathered from a man older than 75 with acute or convalescent COVID-19.

The chain joins TRBV3-1 (or the pseudogene TRBV3-2) to TRBJ1-6, with D tentatively TRBD1 (6 bases). The CDR3 totals 16 residues. Germline V gene data show CDR1 as LGHDT and CDR2 as YNNKEL (reference sequence). V was trimmed by 1 base and J by 2 bases, leaving 9 bases between them. In nucleotides, the CDR3 is TGTGCCAGCAGCCAAGGGACAGAAACCTATAATTCACCCCTCCACTTT. Residues: CASSQGTETYNSPLHF.

The rearrangement joins TRBV2 to TRBJ1-4, with D unresolved. This CDR3 is 14 amino acids long. V was pared by 4 bases and J by 4 bases, with 10 bases between. Germline V gives CDR1 SNHLY, CDR2 FYNNEI. The chain's CDR3 is CASSAFQNNEKLFF. The DNA for the CDR3 is TGTGCCAGCAGTGCGTTCCAGAATAATGAAAAACTGTTTTTT.

The V call is TRBV6-1, the J call TRBJ2-1; no firm D call. This CDR3 contains 15 residues. Germline values: CDR1 MNHNS, CDR2 SASEGT. The V and J ends lost 1 base and 0 bases respectively, with 7 bases between them. This CDR3 reads CASSEGWSSYNEQFF. The CDR3 coding sequence is TGTGCCAGCAGTGAAGGTTGGAGCTCCTACAATGAGCAGTTCTTC.

V and J are TRBV30 and TRBJ2-5, with 9 bases that match TRBD1. Per the germline V gene, CDR1 is GTSNPN and CDR2 is SVGIG (reference sequence). The CDR3 is 14 amino acids. The V segment lost 0 bases and the J segment 5 bases; nucleotides outside the gene matches: 4. CDR3 protein: CAWSVDRGGETQYF. As DNA, the CDR3 is TGTGCCTGGAGTGTGGACAGGGGAGGGGAGACCCAGTACTTC.

This chain joins TRBV5-4 and TRBJ2-3; TRBD2 is a possible D gene (5 bases). Germline CDR1 is SGHNT and CDR2 is YYREEE (reference sequence). The CDR3 has 16 residues. With 1 base removed from V and 1 base from J, the gap between germline ends came to 13 bases. The CDR3 here is CASSLSTSGGTDTQYF. CDR3 DNA: TGTGCCAGCAGCTTGTCAACAAGCGGCGGCACAGATACGCAGTATTTT.

V is TRBV19 and J is TRBJ2-7; maybe TRBD2 (5 bases). V gave up 3 bases and J gave up 3 bases, with 15 bases separating them. CDR3 length: 15 residues. The germline CDR1 and CDR2 sequences are LNHDA and SQIVND (reference sequence). As DNA, the CDR3 is TGTGCCAGTAGTATTGACGGAGGAGTTAGCTACGAGCAGTACTTC. Translated: CASSIDGGVSYEQYF.

The chain links TRBV27 to TRBJ2-1; D perhaps matches TRBD1 (5 bases). Trimming removed 4 bases from V and 4 bases from J, with 8 bases in between. The CDR3 covers 13 residues. Germline loops: CDR1 MNHEY, CDR2 SMNVEV (reference sequence). CDR3 residues: CASSWGRYNEQFF. The CDR3 region has the DNA TGTGCCAGCAGTTGGGGCCGATACAATGAGCAGTTCTTC.

The chain carries TRBV29-1 and TRBJ1-2, with D hard to call. V shed 5 bases and J shed 7 bases, with 17 bases lying between them. The CDR3 consists of 13 residues. Per germline, CDR1 SQVTM and CDR2 ANQGSEA. In DNA, the CDR3 is TGCAGCGTTTACGCGGACTCACTCGGTGGCTACACCTTC. Its translation is CSVYADSLGGYTF.

This clone appeared a few times. This chain uses TRBV13 with TRBJ1-3; D gene ambiguous. CDR1 PRHDT and CDR2 FYEKMQ come from the germline V gene (reference sequence). The V end was cut by 1 base, the J end by 0 bases, with 16 bases between. There are 18 residues in the CDR3. As DNA, the CDR3 is TGTGCCAGCAGCTTAGATGGTCCAGGCACCCTCTCTGGAAACACCATATATTTT. Its translation: CASSLDGPGTLSGNTIYF.

In this sample, this clone turned up a few times. The CDR3 loop is CASSSDRADQPQHF. The CDR3 nucleotides are TGTGCCAGCAGCTCAGACAGGGCCGATCAGCCCCAGCATTTT. This chain joins TRBV7-9 and TRBJ1-5; 7 bases are a match to TRBD1. The germline V gene encodes CDR1 SEHNR and CDR2 FQNEAQ (reference sequence). This CDR3 comprises 14 residues. Losses at the gene ends were 4 bases for V and 5 bases for J; bases not matched to a gene: 5. The whole variable domain, remainder taken from reference TRBV7-9 and TRBJ1-5, is DTGVSQNPRHKITKRGQNVTFRCDPISEHNRLYWYRQTLGQGPEFLTYFQNEAQLEKSRLLSDRFSAERPKGSFSTLEIQRTEQGDSAMYLCASSSDRADQPQHFGDGTRLSIL.

The gene calls are TRBV3-1 (or the pseudogene TRBV3-2) and TRBJ1-1, with D unresolved. CDR1 is LGHDT, CDR2 YNNKEL, per germline (reference sequence). This CDR3 is built from 14 residues. Trimming took 5 bases from V and 1 from J, leaving 11 bases between them. DNA of the CDR3: TGTGCCAGCAGCTCGGGGTGGGCGAACACTGAAGCTTTCTTT. This codes for CASSSGWANTEAFF.

The gene calls are TRBV7-2 and TRBJ1-2; D not certain. CDR3 length equals 13 residues. The V and J ends lost 4 bases and 4 bases respectively, with 10 bases between them. CDR1 is SGHTA and CDR2 is FQGNSA in the germline V gene. CDR3 DNA: TGTGCCAGCAGCTCTCTATCAGGCTATGGCTACACCTTC. It translates to CASSSLSGYGYTF.

This chain links TRBV6-5 with TRBJ2-3; 11 positions agree with TRBD2. The CDR3 sequence is 14 residues long. V was clipped by 7 bases and J by 6 bases; unmatched bases: 6. Germline CDR1 is MNHEY and CDR2 is SVGAGI. CDR3: CASMASGRWDTQYF. The CDR3 DNA reads as TGTGCCAGCATGGCTAGCGGGAGGTGGGATACGCAGTATTTT.

In this sample, this clone turned up once. V gene TRBV4-1 combines with J gene TRBJ2-3, with D unresolved. Germline CDR1 and CDR2: MGHRA and YSYEKL. The CDR3 has 11 residues. The V gene lost 4 bases and the J gene lost 5 bases, with 4 bases spanning the gap. The CDR3 bases are TGCGCCAGCAGCCGAGGAGATACGCAGTATTTT. Translation gives CASSRGDTQYF.

The rearrangement joins TRBV5-1 to TRBJ2-3; D not certain. The CDR3 contains 17 residues. Trimming cost V 0 bases and J 1 base, with 15 bases left between them. CDR1 and CDR2 (germline): SGHRS, YFSETQ. The CDR3 coding sequence is TGCGCCAGCAGCTTGGCCGACTTCCAATTTCGCACAGATACGCAGTATTTT. Protein sequence: CASSLADFQFRTDTQYF. Variable domain in full (rest from reference TRBV5-1 and TRBJ2-3): KAGVTQTPRYLIKTRGQQVTLSCSPISGHRSVSWYQQTPGQGLQFLFEYFSETQRNKGNFPGRFSGRQFSNSRSEMNVSTLELGDSALYLCASSLADFQFRTDTQYFGPGTRLTVL.

The chain couples TRBV15 to TRBJ1-1; D might be TRBD1 (5 bases). The CDR3 runs 14 residues. CDR1 and CDR2 (germline): LNHNV, YYDKDF (reference sequence). The germline V and J ends were trimmed by 1 base and 0 bases, with 6 bases remaining between them. CDR3 sequence (DNA): TGTGCCACCAGCAGAGCAGGGTTGAACACTGAAGCTTTCTTT. Protein sequence: CATSRAGLNTEAFF.

The chain couples TRBV28 to TRBJ1-6, with D unresolved. From germline, CDR1 is MDHEN and CDR2 SYDVKM. V dropped 1 base and J dropped 1 base, with 8 bases sitting between them. The CDR3 contains 16 residues. The CDR3 spells CASSLFRYSYNSPLHF. The CDR3 DNA follows: TGTGCCAGCAGTTTATTCCGTTATTCCTATAATTCACCCCTCCACTTT. The complete variable domain, with remaining parts taken from reference TRBV28 and TRBJ1-6, reads DVKVTQSSRYLVKRTGEKVFLECVQDMDHENMFWYRQDPGLGLRLIYFSYDVKMKEKGDIPEGYSVSREKKERFSLILESASTNQTSMYLCASSLFRYSYNSPLHFGNGTRLTVT.

Concerning this clone itself: A much bigger clone sits one base away, suggesting this may be a read error. The rearrangement uses TRBV10-2 and TRBJ2-2; TRBD1 is a possible D gene (5 bases). This CDR3 is 13 amino acids long. Germline CDR1 and CDR2: WSHSY and SAAADI. V lost 2 bases and J 4 bases, leaving 5 bases between the germline ends. CDR3 in amino acids: CASSEQGTGELFF. Here the CDR3 DNA reads TGCGCCAGCAGTGAGCAGGGCACCGGGGAGCTGTTTTTT.

The chain has TRBV4-1 and TRBJ2-3; 9 bases are a match to TRBD2. The CDR3 is 16 amino acids. The germline V gene encodes CDR1 MGHRA and CDR2 YSYEKL. J was trimmed by 0 bases and V by 2 bases; bases with no gene match: 3. The CDR3 DNA is TGCGCCAGCAGCCAACCTAGCGGGATGAGCACAGATACGCAGTATTTT. Translated, it gives CASSQPSGMSTDTQYF.

This chain joins TRBV18 and TRBJ2-5, with D maybe TRBD1 (6 bases). The CDR3 spans 16 residues. V lost 2 bases to trimming and J lost 2 bases, with 15 bases between them. Germline CDR1 and CDR2: KGHSH and LQKENI. In DNA form, the CDR3 reads TGTGCCAGCTCACCAGTCTCCGGGACAAAGCAAGAGACCCAGTACTTC. It yields the protein CASSPVSGTKQETQYF.

J is TRBJ2-7 and V is TRBV2; TRBD1 agrees at 8 bases. The V segment lost 4 bases and the J segment 6 bases; nucleotides outside the gene matches: 8. This CDR3 comprises 14 residues. CDR1 and CDR2 (germline): SNHLY, FYNNEI. For the CDR3, the DNA is TGTGCCAGCAGTGGGGGGACAGGACGAGGCGAGCAGTACTTC. Its protein is CASSGGTGRGEQYF. The whole variable domain, remainder taken from reference TRBV2 and TRBJ2-7, is EPEVTQTPSHQVTQMGQEVILRCVPISNHLYFYWYRQILGQKVEFLVSFYNNEISEKSEIFDDQFSVERPDGSNFTLKIRSTKLEDSAMYFCASSGGTGRGEQYFGPGTRLTVT.

The chain combines TRBV7-2 with TRBJ1-6; 7 positions agree with TRBD1. CDR1 is SGHTA, CDR2 FQGNSA, per germline. The CDR3 extends over 16 amino acids. Unmatched junction bases numbered 5, after V lost 5 bases and J lost 1 base. CDR3: CASSPTGISYNSPLHF. The CDR3 DNA is TGTGCCAGCAGCCCGACAGGGATTTCCTATAATTCACCCCTCCACTTT.